This T cell receptor beta chain stems from a study of Graves' ophthalmopathy and Graves' hyperthyroidism. TCR beta CDR3 amplification used RNA transcripts. Second-round multiplex PCR came after a first-round RT-PCR that employed HTBI primers. Via MiXCR, TCRdb re-called the multiplex PCR reads, giving one row per CDR3 protein. The table includes around 1,000,000 distinct CDR3 sequences, roughly two fifths detected once. Source material: peripheral blood or thyroid tissue (not recorded which). The sequence derives from an adult man with Graves' hyperthyroidism.

The CDR3 spells CASSLGGSTEKLFF. CDR3 nucleotide sequence: TGTGCCAGCAGCTTAGGGGGGTCAACGGAAAAACTGTTTTTT. The chain carries TRBV7-2 and TRBJ1-4; D may be TRBD1 (5 bases). This CDR3 region has 14 residues. V lost 1 base and J 8 bases, leaving 11 bases between the germline ends. Germline values: CDR1 SGHTA, CDR2 FQGNSA. The full variable domain, in which reference TRBV7-2 and TRBJ1-4 provide the parts outside the CDR3, is GAGVSQSPSNKVTEKGKDVELRCDPISGHTALYWYRQSLGQGLEFLIYFQGNSAPDKSGLPSDRFSAERTGGSVSTLTIQRTQQEDSAVYLCASSLGGSTEKLFFGSGTQLSVL.